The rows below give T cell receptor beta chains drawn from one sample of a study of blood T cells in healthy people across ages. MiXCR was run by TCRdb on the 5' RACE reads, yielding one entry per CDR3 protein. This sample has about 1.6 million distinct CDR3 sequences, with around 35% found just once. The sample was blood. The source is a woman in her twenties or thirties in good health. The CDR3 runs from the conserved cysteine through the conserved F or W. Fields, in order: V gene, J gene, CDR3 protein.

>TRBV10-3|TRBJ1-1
CANRQGFNTEAFF
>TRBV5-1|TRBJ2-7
CASSSVRTGEDEQYF
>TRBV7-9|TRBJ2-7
CASSVPGQGSYEQYF
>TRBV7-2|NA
CASSLIKTQYF
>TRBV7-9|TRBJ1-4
CASSLVTVAGTTNEKLFF
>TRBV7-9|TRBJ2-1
CASSLDGEGAYEQFF
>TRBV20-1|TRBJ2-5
CSAGSETQYF
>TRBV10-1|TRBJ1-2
CASSESQGTVYGYTF
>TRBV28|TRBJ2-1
CASRPILGTSGSGSYNEQFF
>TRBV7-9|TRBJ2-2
CASSQGQGGNTGELFF
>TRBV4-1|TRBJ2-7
CASSQGQLPSYEQYF
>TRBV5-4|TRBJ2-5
CASSSGGSQETQYF
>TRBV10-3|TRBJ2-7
CAISAKDSSYEQYF
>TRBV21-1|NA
CASSKFTASQKETQYF
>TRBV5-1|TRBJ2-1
CASSFPSGTSSYNEQFF
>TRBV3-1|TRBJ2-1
CASSRTLVPYEQFF
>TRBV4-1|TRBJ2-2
CASSQPPITGELFF
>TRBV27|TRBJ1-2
CASSLSVTNYGYTF
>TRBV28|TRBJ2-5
CANSLARDVEGTQYF
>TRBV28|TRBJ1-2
CASTPWEGGAYGYTF
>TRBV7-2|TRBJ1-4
CASSLSGAGEKRFF
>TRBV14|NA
CASSSGTGVTQYF
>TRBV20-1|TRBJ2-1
CSVSRDVQFF
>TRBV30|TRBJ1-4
CAWSYVNEKLFF
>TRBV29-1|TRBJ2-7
CSVAGGGSSYEQYF
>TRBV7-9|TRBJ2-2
CASSLVRDRELFF
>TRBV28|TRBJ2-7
CASRGPNYEQYF
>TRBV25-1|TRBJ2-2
CASSEGWELFF
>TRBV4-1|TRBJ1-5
CASSPLHGQFNQPQHF
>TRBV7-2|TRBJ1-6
CASSIQGVYSPLHF
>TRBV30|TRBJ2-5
CAWSETAGVLETQYF
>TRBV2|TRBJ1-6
CASSSGTPSGNSPLHF
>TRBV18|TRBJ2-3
CASSPTTGTGSTDTQYF
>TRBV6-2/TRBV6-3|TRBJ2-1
CASKKDGVGSEQFF
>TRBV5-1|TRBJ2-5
CASSLGSTVQETQYF
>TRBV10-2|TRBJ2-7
CASSTSGRGTYEQYF
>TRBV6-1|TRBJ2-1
CASSLSPVPEQFF
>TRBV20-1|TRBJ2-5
CSAARGTRAAEQYF